The 30 T cell receptor beta chains reported below all come from one sample, sequenced in a study of cytomegalovirus exposure and HLA in healthy donors. It was with 60 Vbeta and 13 Jbeta primers that the PCR ran. TCRdb's copy holds only in-frame clones and misses some; the assay was immunoSEQ multiplex PCR. The sample lists some 130,000 clones, roughly three quarters occurring once. The sample consisted of PBMCs. The receptors derive from a man aged 35 to 55 in good health and CMV-seronegative.

The rearrangement links TRBV27 to TRBJ2-7, with 11 bases identical to TRBD1. Germline lookup yields CDR1 MNHEY and CDR2 SMNVEV (reference sequence). V gave up 8 bases and J gave up 6 bases; unmatched junction bases: 9. CDR3 size: 14 residues. The CDR3 region is CASSIGQGAPEQYF. The CDR3, as DNA: TGTGCCAGCTCAATCGGACAGGGGGCGCCCGAGCAGTACTTC.

This CDR3 is CASSEVRLYSNQPQHF. The DNA for the CDR3 is TGTGCCAGCAGTGAGGTCAGGCTTTATAGCAATCAGCCCCAGCATTTT. The chain has TRBV6-1 and TRBJ1-5; D gene unclear. The CDR3 consists of 16 residues. CDR1 and CDR2 from the germline V gene are MNHNS and SASEGT. The V end was cut by 3 bases, the J end by 0 bases, with 12 bases between.

The chain is built from TRBV6-5 and TRBJ1-1; weak D call: TRBD1 (5 bases). Trimming removed 4 bases from V and 1 base from J, with 10 bases in between. This CDR3 contains 14 residues. The germline V gene encodes CDR1 MNHEY and CDR2 SVGAGI. CDR3 sequence (DNA): TGTGCCAGCAGTTGGGGGGGTCCGAACACTGAAGCTTTCTTT. Its protein product is CASSWGGPNTEAFF.

The gene calls are TRBV15 and TRBJ1-1, with 7 nucleotides matching TRBD1. The CDR3 has 17 amino acids. V dropped 1 base and J dropped 3; count of bases not matched to a gene: 11. Per the germline V gene, CDR1 is LNHNV and CDR2 is YYDKDF (reference sequence). CDR3 loop: CATSRVGTELGYTEAFF. CDR3 coding DNA: TGTGCCACCAGCAGAGTAGGGACAGAGTTAGGGTACACTGAAGCTTTCTTT.

This clone was seen more than once but under ten times. The chain combines TRBV27 with TRBJ1-5; the D gene is possibly TRBD1 (6 bases). Trimming shortened V by 6 bases and J by 5 bases, and 11 bases separated the two germline ends. From germline, CDR1 is MNHEY and CDR2 SMNVEV (reference sequence). This CDR3 is 13 amino acids long. CDR3 loop: CASSRQEDQPQHF. The DNA of the CDR3 is TGTGCCAGCAGCCGACAGGAGGATCAGCCCCAGCATTTT.

The chain employs TRBV27 and TRBJ1-1; D call uncertain. Germline CDR1 MNHEY, CDR2 SMNVEV (reference sequence). The CDR3 totals 10 residues. V was clipped by 10 bases and J by 6 bases, with 9 bases between them. CDR3 amino acids: CATLGAEAFF. CDR3 DNA sequence: TGTGCCACCCTGGGAGCTGAAGCTTTCTTT.

The table lists this clone with a count of one. The chain combines TRBV30 with TRBJ1-2, with D maybe TRBD1 (6 bases). The germline V gene has CDR1 GTSNPN and CDR2 SVGIG (reference sequence). The CDR3 covers 15 residues. Trimming removed 0 bases at V and 5 bases at J, with 16 bases between. CDR3: CAWSVRGAGVYGYTF. The CDR3 nucleotides read TGTGCCTGGAGTGTACGGGGGGCGGGGGTTTATGGCTACACCTTC. The whole variable domain, filled in from reference TRBV30 and TRBJ1-2, reads SQTIHQWPATLVQPVGSPLSLECTVEGTSNPNLYWYRQAAGRGLQLLFYSVGIGQISSEVPQNLSASRPQDRQFILSSKKLLLSDSGFYLCAWSVRGAGVYGYTFGSGTRLTVV.

The V gene is TRBV18, the J gene TRBJ2-2; weak D call: TRBD1 (5 bases). The germline gives CDR1 KGHSH, CDR2 LQKENI. This CDR3 is 13 amino acids long. Trimming took off 6 bases at V and 3 bases at J, with 8 bases between the two ends. This CDR3 reads CASSGADTGELFF. The DNA of the CDR3 is TGTGCCAGCTCTGGGGCGGACACCGGGGAGCTGTTTTTT.

This clone was seen once. CDR3 DNA: TGTGCCAGCACATTGGTATTGAGCGGGGGGCATGAGCAGTTCTTC. Its protein product is CASTLVLSGGHEQFF. The chain links TRBV7-8 to TRBJ2-1; 9 bases are a match to TRBD2. CDR3 length: 15 amino acids. Looked up from germline, CDR1 is SGHVS and CDR2 is FQNEAQ. J was trimmed by 8 bases and V by 7 bases; bases with no gene match: 12. The full variable domain, completed using reference TRBV7-8 and TRBJ2-1, is GAGVSQSPRYKVAKRGQDVALRCDPISGHVSLFWYQQALGQGPEFLTYFQNEAQLDKSGLPSDRFFAERPEGSVSTLKIQRTQQEDSAVYLCASTLVLSGGHEQFFGPGTRLTVL.

V and J are TRBV6-1 and TRBJ2-5; 11 nucleotides align to TRBD2. J was trimmed by 3 bases and V by 7 bases; bases with no gene match: 4. CDR3 size: 14 residues. CDR1 is MNHNS and CDR2 is SASEGT in the germline V gene. The CDR3 region is CASISLAGEETQYF. As DNA, the CDR3 is TGTGCCAGCATCTCACTAGCGGGAGAAGAGACCCAGTACTTC.

This clone was recorded a few times. The J gene is TRBJ1-1, the V gene TRBV5-1; TRBD1 matches 9 bases. Germline V gives CDR1 SGHRS, CDR2 YFSETQ. The CDR3 spans 15 residues. The V gene end was trimmed by 4 bases and the J gene end by 5 bases; junction bases not matched to a gene: 9. The CDR3 region has the DNA TGCGCCAGCAGCAAAAATACAGGGGGCCGGACTGAAGCTTTCTTT. Protein sequence: CASSKNTGGRTEAFF.

The V call is TRBV7-3, the J call TRBJ1-4; D gene ambiguous. In germline, CDR1 is SGHTA, CDR2 FQGTGA. Trimming left V 2 bases short and J 0 bases short, with 10 bases between. The CDR3 totals 16 residues. The CDR3 DNA sequence: TGTGCCAGCAGCTTAGGAGCAGCTGCAACTAATGAAAAACTGTTTTTT. Translated: CASSLGAAATNEKLFF. Looking up the rest from reference TRBV7-3 and TRBJ1-4 gives the full variable domain: GAGVSQTPSNKVTEKGKYVELRCDPISGHTALYWYRQSLGQGPEFLIYFQGTGAADDSGLPNDRFFAVRPEGSVSTLKIQRTERGDSAVYLCASSLGAAATNEKLFFGSGTQLSVL.

The chain has TRBV6-1 and TRBJ1-2; 7 nucleotides match TRBD1. The CDR3 length is 16 residues. The junction had 9 bases not matched to a gene; V was cut back by 4 bases and J by 1 base. Germline assignment: CDR1 MNHNS and CDR2 SASEGT. CDR3 nucleotide sequence: TGTGCCAGCAGTGCGCCCGGGACAGAGGTTAACTATGGCTACACCTTC. Its translation: CASSAPGTEVNYGYTF.

The rearrangement joins TRBV5-1 to TRBJ2-3; a weak D match, TRBD1 (5 bases). The CDR3 spans 15 residues. V was cut by 2 bases and J by 8 bases, with 18 bases left in between. Germline loops: CDR1 SGHRS, CDR2 YFSETQ. The CDR3 protein is CASSFADSGLGTQYF. In DNA form, the CDR3 reads TGCGCCAGCAGCTTCGCCGACAGTGGTTTGGGTACGCAGTATTTT.

This rearrangement joins TRBV2 to TRBJ1-2, with 10 bases fitting TRBD1. In germline, CDR1 is SNHLY, CDR2 FYNNEI. The CDR3 covers 15 residues. Trimming removed 4 bases from V and 4 bases from J; junction bases left unmatched: 6. The CDR3 region is CASSVDRGPLYGYTF. CDR3 DNA sequence: TGTGCCAGCAGTGTAGACAGGGGGCCGCTCTATGGCTACACCTTC.

The table lists this clone with a few counts. V gene TRBV7-3 combines with J gene TRBJ2-1; TRBD1 might be the D (6 bases). The V gene's germline CDR1 is SGHTA and CDR2 FQGTGA. This CDR3 is 15 amino acids long. The V and J ends lost 4 bases and 3 bases respectively, with 13 bases between them. In nucleotides, the CDR3 is TGTGCCAGCAGCTCACCACCGGACAGCTACAATGAGCAGTTCTTC. This encodes CASSSPPDSYNEQFF.

V is TRBV14 and J is TRBJ2-5; weak D call: TRBD2 (6 bases). With 1 base removed from V and 3 bases from J, the gap between germline ends came to 9 bases. This CDR3 has 14 residues. Germline V lookup: CDR1 SGHDN, CDR2 FVKESK. The DNA of the CDR3 is TGTGCCAGCAGCCAAGCATGGGGGGAAGAGACCCAGTACTTC. Translating it yields CASSQAWGEETQYF. Drawing the rest from reference TRBV14 and TRBJ2-5, the complete variable domain is EAGVTQFPSHSVIEKGQTVTLRCDPISGHDNLYWYRRVMGKEIKFLLHFVKESKQDESGMPNNRFLAERTGGTYSTLKVQPAELEDSGVYFCASSQAWGEETQYFGPGTRLLVL.

V and J are TRBV30 and TRBJ2-1; D gene unclear. Trimming left V 1 base short and J 7 bases short, with 5 bases between. CDR3 length equals 11 residues. Per the germline V gene, CDR1 is GTSNPN and CDR2 is SVGIG (reference sequence). The CDR3, as DNA: TGTGCCTGGAGTGGGAGAAATGAGCAGTTCTTC. Translated: CAWSGRNEQFF.

The rearrangement uses TRBV7-7 and TRBJ2-5; 8 nucleotides match TRBD1. The CDR3 loop spans 14 amino acids. V shed 2 bases and J 2 bases; nucleotides not matched to a gene: 1. Looked up from germline, CDR1 is SSHAT and CDR2 is FNYEAQ (reference sequence). The CDR3 loop reads CASSLRTGQETQYF. In nucleotides, the CDR3 is TGTGCCAGCAGCTTAAGGACAGGGCAAGAGACCCAGTACTTC.

Worth noting for this clone: Additional DNA sequences in this sample encode the identical CDR3. This chain uses TRBV12-5 with TRBJ2-3, with TRBD1 matching over 10 bases. The V segment lost 6 bases and the J segment 3 bases; nucleotides outside the gene matches: 6. The CDR3 runs 15 residues. Germline lookup yields CDR1 LGHNT and CDR2 FRNRAP. CDR3 protein: CASGPGQGGTDTQYF. The CDR3 DNA is TGTGCTAGTGGACCCGGACAGGGGGGTACAGATACGCAGTATTTT.

This chain connects TRBV11-3 to TRBJ2-3; 10 bases match TRBD2. The CDR3 is 16 residues long. Germline CDR1 is SGHNT and CDR2 is YENEEA. V shed 5 bases and J 4 bases; nucleotides not matched to a gene: 9. This chain's CDR3 is CASSGGLAGEADTQYF. Here the CDR3 DNA reads TGTGCCAGCAGCGGCGGGCTAGCGGGAGAGGCAGATACGCAGTATTTT.

This clone was seen more than once but under ten times. The V call is TRBV28, the J call TRBJ1-2; weak D call: TRBD1 (5 bases). There are 12 residues in the CDR3. V lost 8 bases, J lost 4 bases, and 11 bases lay in between. CDR1 MDHEN and CDR2 SYDVKM come from the germline V gene. The CDR3 spells CASSGGGYGYTF. CDR3 coding DNA: TGTGCCAGCTCCGGGGGGGGCTATGGCTACACCTTC.

The V gene is TRBV21-1, the J gene TRBJ2-7; TRBD1, as called in the table, went unchecked against the DNA. TRBV21-1 is tagged as a pseudogene. The CDR3 totals 13 residues. The CDR3 bases are TGTGCCAGCAGTCCCAGGGGTCGATACGAGCAGTACTTC. Its protein is CASSPRGRYEQYF.

This clone was found once. The chain joins TRBV5-6 to TRBJ2-7; D may be TRBD1 (6 bases). The CDR3 contains 16 residues. Germline lookup yields CDR1 SGHDT and CDR2 YYEEEE. V lost 2 bases to trimming and J lost 4 bases, with 19 bases between them. CDR3 nucleotides: TGTGCCAGCAGCTTAACCCAGGGGCAACTTGAGTACGAGCAGTACTTC. It specifies CASSLTQGQLEYEQYF.

The chain combines TRBV9 with TRBJ2-6; no clear D. CDR3 length: 15 amino acids. The germline gives CDR1 SGDLS, CDR2 YYNGEE. With 3 bases removed from V and 2 bases from J, the gap between germline ends came to 9 bases. DNA for the CDR3: TGTGCCAGCAGCGCCTGGGCAGCTGGGGCCAACGTCCTGACTTTC. Protein product: CASSAWAAGANVLTF.

The rearrangement links TRBV5-1 to TRBJ2-3, with 11 bases fitting TRBD2. V was clipped by 1 base and J by 1 base; unmatched bases: 2. The CDR3 runs 16 residues. Germline V gene data show CDR1 as SGHRS and CDR2 as YFSETQ. CDR3 DNA: TGCGCCAGCAGCTTGTTGACTAGCGGGGGCACAGATACGCAGTATTTT. Translating it yields CASSLLTSGGTDTQYF.

V gene TRBV6-1 combines with J gene TRBJ1-2; TRBD1 aligns across 7 bases. This CDR3 spans 18 amino acids. Trimming cost V 1 base and J 3 bases; bases outside gene matches: 14. CDR1 and CDR2 (germline): MNHNS, SASEGT. CDR3 sequence reads: CASSEEFSGQSRDYGYTF. The CDR3 DNA sequence: TGTGCCAGCAGTGAAGAGTTCTCGGGACAGAGTAGAGACTATGGCTACACCTTC.

V usage is TRBV11-2 and J usage is TRBJ1-4; weak D call: TRBD1 (5 bases). Germline assignment: CDR1 SGHAT and CDR2 FQNNGV. Trimming took 1 base from V and 8 from J, leaving 17 bases between them. The CDR3 sequence is 16 residues long. The CDR3 DNA is TGTGCCAGCAGCTTAGGGGTGGGCAGGGTTGGGGAAAAACTGTTTTTT. This gives the protein CASSLGVGRVGEKLFF.

The chain combines TRBV2 with TRBJ1-5, with 7 bases matching TRBD1. The J segment lost 8 bases and the V segment lost 5 bases, leaving 12 bases of the junction unmatched. This CDR3 contains 15 residues. Germline CDR1 is SNHLY and CDR2 is FYNNEI. CDR3: CASSRNRGGFEPQHF. The CDR3 DNA sequence: TGTGCCAGCAGTCGGAACAGGGGCGGGTTTGAGCCCCAGCATTTT.

This clone has just a few counts. This chain uses TRBV7-9 with TRBJ2-7; D remains ambiguous. The CDR3 runs 12 residues. CDR1 SEHNR and CDR2 FQNEAQ come from the germline V gene (reference sequence). Trimming left V 1 base short and J 4 bases short, with 5 bases between. The CDR3 loop reads CASSLEAYEQYF. The CDR3 DNA follows: TGTGCCAGCAGCTTAGAAGCGTACGAGCAGTACTTC.